This TCR beta chain was recorded in a study of T-cell reconstitution after alpha-beta-depleted transplantation in children. The CDR3 runs to 13 residues. The germline gives CDR1 MNHNS, CDR2 SASEGT. About this clonotype itself: No antigen is known for it. One end of the junction does not line up with germline, which may come from a read error.

The authors prepared the TCRbeta library with unique molecular identifiers. TCRdb re-analysed the PCR reads in MiXCR, keeping a single row per CDR3 protein. The sample consists of around 490,000 distinct CDR3 sequences, roughly an eighth of them appearing once. Study findings and constraints: Newly generated T cells supplied most T-cell counts and diversity one year post-transplant.

The TCR comes from a female patient aged 2 to 10 who had a stem cell transplant for aplastic anemia, so the T cells may come from the graft donor. The gene calls are TRBV6-1 and TRBJ1-5; D is unclear. Sequenced material: PBMCs, mostly from graft donor cells, taken 180 days after TCRalphabeta/CD19-depleted stem cell transplant. CDR3 loop: CASSLYSSQPQHF. The CDR3 DNA reads TGTGCCAGCAGCCTTTATAGCAGTCAGCCCCAGCATTTT.